What follows are 3 T cell receptor beta chains derived from one specimen sequenced in a study of tumour-infiltrating T cells in Burkitt lymphoma. TCRdb's copy holds only in-frame clones and misses some; the assay was immunoSEQ multiplex PCR. The sample has approximately 3,700 clones; about 19% are singletons. The specimen was tumor tissue. The receptors come from a human donor with Burkitt lymphoma.

This clone was seen a handful of times. The chain uses TRBV6-4 and TRBJ1-5; weak D call: TRBD1 (6 bases). V was shortened by 2 bases and J by 6 bases, with 8 bases between the two germline ends. The CDR3 totals 13 residues. CDR1 is MRHNA and CDR2 is SNTAGT in the germline V gene. CDR3 bases: TGTGCCAGCAGTGACGAACAGGGTCAGCCCCAGCATTTT. As protein: CASSDEQGQPQHF.

A few counts support this clone. The CDR3 nucleotides are TGTGCCAGTAACCACAGGGGGCAGGGCTATGGCTACACCTTC. Translating gives CASNHRGQGYGYTF. The chain uses TRBV5-6 and TRBJ1-2; 9 bases match TRBD1. Trimming took 8 bases from V and 4 from J; bases not matched to a gene: 9. CDR3 size: 14 residues. The germline V gene encodes CDR1 SGHDT and CDR2 YYEEEE.

The J gene is TRBJ2-6, the V gene TRBV5-4; 8 nucleotides match TRBD1. The CDR3 loop spans 15 amino acids. In germline, CDR1 is SGHNT, CDR2 YYREEE (reference sequence). V lost 1 base to trimming and J lost 12 bases; unmatched junction nucleotides: 9. The CDR3 spells CASSLLSGGVSVLTF. The CDR3 DNA reads as TGTGCCAGCAGCTTGTTGTCAGGGGGCGTGAGCGTCCTGACTTTC.